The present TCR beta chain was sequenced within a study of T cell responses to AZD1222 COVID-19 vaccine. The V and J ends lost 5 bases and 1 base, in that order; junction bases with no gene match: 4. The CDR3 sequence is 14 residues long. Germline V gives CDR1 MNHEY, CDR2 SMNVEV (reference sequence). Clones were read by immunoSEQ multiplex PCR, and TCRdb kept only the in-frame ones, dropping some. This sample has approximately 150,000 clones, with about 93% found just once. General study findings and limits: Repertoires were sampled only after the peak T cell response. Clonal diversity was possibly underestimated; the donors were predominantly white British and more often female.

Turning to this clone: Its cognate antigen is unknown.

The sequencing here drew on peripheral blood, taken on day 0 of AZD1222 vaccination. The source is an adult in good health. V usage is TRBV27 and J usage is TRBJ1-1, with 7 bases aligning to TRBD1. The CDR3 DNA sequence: TGTGCCAGCAGTCCTTACAGGGGGAACACTGAAGCTTTCTTT. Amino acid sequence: CASSPYRGNTEAFF.